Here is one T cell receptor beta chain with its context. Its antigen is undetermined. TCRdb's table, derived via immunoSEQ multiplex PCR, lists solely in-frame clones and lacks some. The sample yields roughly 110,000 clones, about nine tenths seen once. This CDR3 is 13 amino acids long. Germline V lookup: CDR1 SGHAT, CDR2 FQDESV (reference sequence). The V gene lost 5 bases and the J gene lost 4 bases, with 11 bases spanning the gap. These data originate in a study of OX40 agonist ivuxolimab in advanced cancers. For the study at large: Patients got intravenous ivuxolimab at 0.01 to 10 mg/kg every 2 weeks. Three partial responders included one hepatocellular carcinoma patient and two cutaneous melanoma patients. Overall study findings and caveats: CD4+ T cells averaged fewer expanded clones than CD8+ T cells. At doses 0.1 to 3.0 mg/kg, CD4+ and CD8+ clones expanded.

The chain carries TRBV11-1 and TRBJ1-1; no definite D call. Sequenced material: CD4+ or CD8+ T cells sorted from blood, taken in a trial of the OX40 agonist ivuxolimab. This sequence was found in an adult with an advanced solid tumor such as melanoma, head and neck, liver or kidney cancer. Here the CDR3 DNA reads TGTGCCAGCAGCCAAGCGGGCGCCACTGAAGCTTTCTTT. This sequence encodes CASSQAGATEAFF.